This entry lists 18 T cell receptor beta chains sequenced from one sample in a study of cytomegalovirus exposure and HLA in healthy donors. Both 60 Vbeta primers and 13 Jbeta primers went into the PCR. Only in-frame clones appear in the TCRdb table, and some are missing; sequencing was by immunoSEQ multiplex PCR. Among fewer than 200,000 clones, 80% were seen once, and the ten largest hold approximately 4.5%. Specimen: PBMCs. The receptors were gathered from a man aged 25-45 years in good health and CMV-seronegative.

V usage is TRBV11-2 and J usage is TRBJ1-1; no clear D gene. This CDR3 has 13 residues. V dropped 1 base and J dropped 9 bases, with 12 bases sitting between them. Germline lookup yields CDR1 SGHAT and CDR2 FQNNGV. This chain's CDR3 is CASSLAMTYKAFF. Written as DNA, the CDR3 is TGTGCCAGCAGCTTAGCGATGACATACAAAGCTTTCTTT.

This clone came up once. V usage is TRBV7-8 and J usage is TRBJ1-5, with D perhaps TRBD1 (6 bases). Between the trimmed V and J ends, which lost 3 bases and 0 bases, there was a span of 6 bases. The length of the CDR3 is 14 residues. Germline assignment: CDR1 SGHVS and CDR2 FQNEAQ. In nucleotides, the CDR3 is TGTGCCAGCAGCTTGGGGGCTAGCAATCAGCCCCAGCATTTT. Protein product: CASSLGASNQPQHF. The variable domain in full, completed from reference TRBV7-8 and TRBJ1-5, reads GAGVSQSPRYKVAKRGQDVALRCDPISGHVSLFWYQQALGQGPEFLTYFQNEAQLDKSGLPSDRFFAERPEGSVSTLKIQRTQQEDSAVYLCASSLGASNQPQHFGDGTRLSIL.

The chain is built from TRBV5-1 and TRBJ2-1; the match to TRBD1 covers 8 bases. V dropped 0 bases and J dropped 1; count of bases not matched to a gene: 0. CDR3 size: 15 residues. CDR1 is SGHRS and CDR2 is YFSETQ in the germline V gene. CDR3 DNA sequence: TGCGCCAGCAGCTTGGGGACAGGGTCCTACAATGAGCAGTTCTTC. This codes for CASSLGTGSYNEQFF.

The chain employs TRBV7-6 and TRBJ2-3; 10 bases are a match to TRBD1. CDR1 and CDR2 from the germline V gene are SGHVS and FNYEAQ. The CDR3 sequence is 15 residues long. J was trimmed by 4 bases and V by 5 bases; bases with no gene match: 6. In DNA form, the CDR3 reads TGTGCCAGCAGCCTTGGGACAGGGGACGCAGATACGCAGTATTTT. Its protein is CASSLGTGDADTQYF. The full variable domain, its missing parts supplied by reference TRBV7-6 and TRBJ2-3, is GAGVSQSPRYKVTKRGQDVALRCDPISGHVSLYWYRQALGQGPEFLTYFNYEAQQDKSGLPNDRFSAERPEGSISTLTIQRTEQRDSAMYRCASSLGTGDADTQYFGPGTRLTVL.

The chain links TRBV15 to TRBJ2-1; TRBD2 matches at 11 bases. V was clipped by 5 bases and J by 7 bases; unmatched bases: 10. The CDR3 runs 16 residues. From germline, CDR1 is LNHNV and CDR2 YYDKDF (reference sequence). In DNA, the CDR3 is TGTGCCACCAGCGCCAGACTAGCGGGATTGGTGAATGAGCAGTTCTTC. Translated, it gives CATSARLAGLVNEQFF.

The J gene is TRBJ2-3, the V gene TRBV14, with a weak D call TRBD2 (5 bases). Between the trimmed V and J ends, which lost 3 bases and 3 bases, there was a span of 13 bases. CDR1 and CDR2 (germline): SGHDN, FVKESK. The CDR3 has 15 residues. The chain's CDR3 is CASSQFLPGTDTQYF. The CDR3, as DNA: TGTGCCAGCAGCCAGTTCCTTCCGGGGACAGATACGCAGTATTTT.

The rearrangement links TRBV5-1 to TRBJ1-4; 7 nucleotides line up with TRBD1. CDR3 length: 16 amino acids. Germline loops: CDR1 SGHRS, CDR2 YFSETQ. With 3 bases clipped from V and 4 bases from J, the junction kept 9 bases outside the gene matches. In DNA, the CDR3 is TGCGCCAGCAGCTCTCCTACAGGGGACATTAATGAAAAACTGTTTTTT. Protein: CASSSPTGDINEKLFF. Variable domain in full (rest from reference TRBV5-1 and TRBJ1-4): KAGVTQTPRYLIKTRGQQVTLSCSPISGHRSVSWYQQTPGQGLQFLFEYFSETQRNKGNFPGRFSGRQFSNSRSEMNVSTLELGDSALYLCASSSPTGDINEKLFFGSGTQLSVL.

The chain combines TRBV27 with TRBJ2-2; possible D gene TRBD2, 5 bases. The CDR3 spans 16 residues. Trimming left V 10 bases short and J 4 bases short, with 22 bases between. Germline assignment: CDR1 MNHEY and CDR2 SMNVEV (reference sequence). Written as DNA, the CDR3 is TGTGCCACCAAAGAAACTAGGGCCCTGAGCACCGGGGAGCTGTTTTTT. Its protein product is CATKETRALSTGELFF.

V and J are TRBV28 and TRBJ1-2; D is ambiguous. Trimming stripped 1 base from V and 8 bases from J, with 11 bases between. CDR1 MDHEN and CDR2 SYDVKM come from the germline V gene. This CDR3 is built from 13 residues. The CDR3 DNA follows: TGTGCCAGCAGTTTATTAAAAGGGAGCGGCTACACCTTC. It translates to CASSLLKGSGYTF.

Details on this clone: At one end the junction does not follow the germline gene, possibly because of a read error. The same CDR3 is also encoded by other DNA sequences in this sample. J is TRBJ1-4 and V is TRBV5-6; tentatively, D is TRBD1 (6 bases). Germline V gene sequence: CDR1 SGHDT, CDR2 YYEEEE. This CDR3 comprises 14 residues. The CDR3, as DNA: TGCGCCAGCAGCTCGACAGGATTAGAGGAAAAACTGTTTTTT. Translated: CASSSTGLEEKLFF.

The chain has TRBV5-1 and TRBJ1-4; a weak D match, TRBD1 (6 bases). With 5 bases removed from V and 5 bases from J, the gap between germline ends came to 16 bases. Germline V gene data show CDR1 as SGHRS and CDR2 as YFSETQ. The CDR3 is 15 amino acids. The DNA of the CDR3 is TGCGCCAGCAGTTCGCTCGACAGGTGGAATGAAAAACTGTTTTTT. Translated, it gives CASSSLDRWNEKLFF. Full variable domain (remainder filled in from reference TRBV5-1 and TRBJ1-4): KAGVTQTPRYLIKTRGQQVTLSCSPISGHRSVSWYQQTPGQGLQFLFEYFSETQRNKGNFPGRFSGRQFSNSRSEMNVSTLELGDSALYLCASSSLDRWNEKLFFGSGTQLSVL.

The chain is built from TRBV28 and TRBJ1-1; perhaps TRBD1 as D (5 bases). Germline V gene sequence: CDR1 MDHEN, CDR2 SYDVKM. V lost 0 bases to trimming and J lost 10 bases, with 18 bases between them. This CDR3 contains 15 residues. The CDR3 nucleotides read TGTGCCAGCAGTTTATGGGTCCCCGGGGGGGAAGGAGCTTTCTTT. The encoded protein is CASSLWVPGGEGAFF.

This clone was seen only once. The gene calls are TRBV27 and TRBJ2-7; TRBD2 matches 8 bases. Germline assignment: CDR1 MNHEY and CDR2 SMNVEV (reference sequence). CDR3 length: 16 residues. V gave up 6 bases and J gave up 0 bases; unmatched junction bases: 10. The CDR3 DNA reads as TGTGCCAGCAGCCATGTGACGGGGGGGAGCTCCTACGAGCAGTACTTC. Its protein product is CASSHVTGGSSYEQYF.

The chain joins TRBV29-1 to TRBJ2-7; 7 nucleotides align to TRBD1. Germline values: CDR1 SQVTM, CDR2 ANQGSEA. V shed 5 bases, J shed 2 bases, and the junction held 6 bases outside the gene matches. The CDR3 consists of 13 residues. CDR3 sequence reads: CSVQGTVTYEQYF. CDR3 DNA sequence: TGCAGCGTTCAAGGGACAGTAACCTACGAGCAGTACTTC.

This clone showed up just a few times. This chain connects TRBV28 to TRBJ2-7; D possibly corresponds to TRBD2 (6 bases). V was shortened by 4 bases and J by 0 bases, with 13 bases between the two germline ends. CDR3 size: 15 residues. Germline V gives CDR1 MDHEN, CDR2 SYDVKM. This CDR3 is CASSSGDGFSYEQYF. The CDR3 region has the DNA TGTGCCAGCAGTTCGGGGGACGGATTCTCCTACGAGCAGTACTTC.

The count of this clone is one. V and J are TRBV27 and TRBJ2-5; 11 nucleotides align to TRBD2. The J call may be incorrect, as the DNA end agrees better with TRBJ2-7. CDR1 is MNHEY, CDR2 SMNVEV, per germline (reference sequence). This CDR3 contains 15 residues. CDR3: CASSPLTSGAGEQYF. In DNA form, the CDR3 reads TGTGCCAGCAGTCCACTGACTAGCGGGGCTGGCGAGCAGTACTTC.

This clone has only one observation. Written as DNA, the CDR3 is TGTGCCAGCTCACTGGGAGAAGGACAGGGGGGATATGGCTACACCTTC. It is translated as CASSLGEGQGGYGYTF. The chain couples TRBV18 to TRBJ1-2; TRBD1 aligns across 10 bases. V trimming: 4 bases; J trimming: 5 bases; junction bases outside the gene matches: 10. Germline V gives CDR1 KGHSH, CDR2 LQKENI. CDR3 length: 16 amino acids.

This clone came up once. The chain couples TRBV18 to TRBJ2-5; D is perhaps TRBD2 (5 bases). The CDR3 extends over 14 amino acids. Germline V gene data show CDR1 as KGHSH and CDR2 as LQKENI. With 0 bases removed from V and 5 bases from J, the gap between germline ends came to 10 bases. The CDR3 DNA sequence: TGTGCCAGCTCACCACCGGCGGGTTCGGAGACCCAGTACTTC. Residues: CASSPPAGSETQYF. The full variable domain, its missing parts supplied by reference TRBV18 and TRBJ2-5, is NAGVMQNPRHLVRRRGQEARLRCSPMKGHSHVYWYRQLPEEGLKFMVYLQKENIIDESGMPKERFSAEFPKEGPSILRIQQVVRGDSAAYFCASSPPAGSETQYFGPGTRLLVL.